This passage covers 12 T cell receptor beta chains from one sample sequenced in a study of CD8 T cells in Susac syndrome. Reverse transcription of 0.5 to 1 ug RNA was performed with random hexamers. TCRdb fed the immunoSEQ multiplex PCR reads into MiXCR, producing one record per CDR3 protein. The data contain 250,000 to 300,000 distinct CDR3 sequences, 70% to 90% of them singletons. Source material: CD8+ T cells from PBMCs. Receptors originate from a human donor with multiple sclerosis.

This clonotype has only one observation. The chain is built from TRBV19 and TRBJ1-4; tentative D call: TRBD1 (6 bases). Germline V gene lookup returns CDR1 LNHDA and CDR2 SQIVND (reference sequence). Trimming stripped 5 bases from V and 0 bases from J, with 13 bases between. The CDR3 has 16 amino acids. The CDR3 DNA sequence: TGTGCCAGTAGTGAAACAGGGTTTGCAACTAATGAAAAACTGTTTTTT. This translates into CASSETGFATNEKLFF.

This sequence joins TRBV13 and TRBJ1-1; D uncertain. V lost 2 bases and J 3 bases, leaving 1 base between the germline ends. The CDR3 consists of 11 residues. Looked up from germline, CDR1 is PRHDT and CDR2 is FYEKMQ (reference sequence). The CDR3, as DNA: TGTGCCAGCAGCTTACACACTGAAGCTTTCTTT. Translating gives CASSLHTEAFF.

The chain links TRBV7-9 to TRBJ2-5; D is perhaps TRBD2 (6 bases). The CDR3 length is 15 residues. V gave up 3 bases and J gave up 1 base, with 12 bases separating them. Germline V gene lookup returns CDR1 SEHNR and CDR2 FQNEAQ (reference sequence). The CDR3 loop reads CASSLFGGGQETQYF. CDR3 coding DNA: TGTGCCAGCAGCTTGTTTGGGGGAGGCCAAGAGACCCAGTACTTC.

This chain uses TRBV2 with TRBJ2-7; D is perhaps TRBD1 or TRBD2 (5 bases each). This CDR3 contains 13 residues. Germline-derived CDR1 and CDR2 are SNHLY and FYNNEI. V was shortened by 6 bases and J by 1 base, with 10 bases between the two germline ends. CDR3 residues: CASRGTSSYEQYF. As DNA, the CDR3 is TGTGCCAGCAGGGGGACGAGTTCCTACGAGCAGTACTTC.

The CDR3 nucleotides are TGTGCCAGCAGCCCCACTGACGGGAAGGCCGGGGAGCTGTTTTTT. It is translated as CASSPTDGKAGELFF. The chain has TRBV7-9 and TRBJ2-2, with D maybe TRBD2 (5 bases). The germline gives CDR1 SEHNR, CDR2 FQNEAQ (reference sequence). The V end lost 5 bases, the J end lost 6 bases, and 16 bases lay between the germline ends. CDR3 length: 15 amino acids.

The chain is built from TRBV4-3 and TRBJ2-3, with 9 bases that match TRBD2. The CDR3 sequence is 17 residues long. Trimming removed 1 base from V and 2 bases from J; junction bases left unmatched: 7. Germline V gene data show CDR1 as LGHNA and CDR2 as YSLEER. CDR3 DNA sequence: TGCGCCAGCAGCCAAGTAAAGGCGGGAGGGCCCACAGATACGCAGTATTTT. Translated: CASSQVKAGGPTDTQYF.

The chain is built from TRBV5-4 and TRBJ2-3, with D perhaps assigned TRBD1 or TRBD2 (6 bases each). CDR3 length: 13 residues. With 4 bases removed from V and 1 base from J, the gap between germline ends came to 7 bases. Germline CDR1 is SGHNT and CDR2 is YYREEE (reference sequence). The CDR3 DNA reads as TGTGCCAGCAGCCGGGGGCGCACAGATACGCAGTATTTT. It codes for CASSRGRTDTQYF. Supplemented by reference TRBV5-4 and TRBJ2-3, the full variable domain reads ETGVTQSPTHLIKTRGQQVTLRCSSQSGHNTVSWYQQALGQGPQFIFQYYREEENGRGNFPPRFSGLQFPNYSSELNVNALELDDSALYLCASSRGRTDTQYFGPGTRLTVL.

J is TRBJ2-7 and V is TRBV25-1; 8 bases align to TRBD1. Looked up from germline, CDR1 is MGHDK and CDR2 is SYGVNS. CDR3 size: 16 residues. V lost 3 bases, J lost 2 bases, and 9 bases stayed unmatched. CDR3 loop: CASSERTGTPPYEQYF. The CDR3 coding sequence is TGTGCCAGCAGTGAGAGGACAGGGACCCCTCCCTACGAGCAGTACTTC.

This chain links TRBV19 with TRBJ2-2; TRBD1 matches 8 bases. The CDR3 has 13 amino acids. CDR1 is LNHDA, CDR2 SQIVND, per germline (reference sequence). The V gene end was trimmed by 8 bases and the J gene end by 6 bases; junction bases not matched to a gene: 5. CDR3 DNA sequence: TGTGCCAGTCACAGGGGGGTGGCCGGGGAGCTGTTTTTT. This codes for CASHRGVAGELFF.

The chain combines TRBV27 with TRBJ2-1; a possible D gene is TRBD1 (6 bases). V was shortened by 4 bases and J by 6 bases, with 10 bases between the two germline ends. CDR3 length: 13 amino acids. Germline V CDR1 and CDR2: MNHEY, SMNVEV (reference sequence). The DNA for the CDR3 is TGTGCCAGCAGTTCTTTACAGGGCAATGAGCAGTTCTTC. Its translation: CASSSLQGNEQFF.

The V and J genes are TRBV11-2 and TRBJ1-1; D might be TRBD1 (5 bases). Trimming removed 1 base from V and 3 bases from J, with 18 bases in between. CDR3 length: 17 residues. Germline CDR1 is SGHAT and CDR2 is FQNNGV. DNA for the CDR3: TGTGCCAGCAGCTTAGCAGGGACCCGGGAGGAGGACACTGAAGCTTTCTTT. Translating gives CASSLAGTREEDTEAFF. The variable domain in full, with the rest retrieved from reference TRBV11-2 and TRBJ1-1, is EAGVAQSPRYKIIEKRQSVAFWCNPISGHATLYWYQQILGQGPKLLIQFQNNGVVDDSQLPKDRFSAERLKGVDSTLKIQPAKLEDSAVYLCASSLAGTREEDTEAFFGQGTRLTVV.

This clonotype has a handful of counts. This chain connects TRBV29-1 to TRBJ1-2; D remains unclear. CDR1 and CDR2 from the germline V gene are SQVTM and ANQGSEA. CDR3 length equals 11 residues. Trimming took 6 bases from V and 7 from J, leaving 12 bases between them. The CDR3 region is CSVIAESGYTF. DNA for the CDR3: TGCAGCGTAATAGCGGAAAGTGGCTACACCTTC. The full variable domain, with the rest looked up from reference TRBV29-1 and TRBJ1-2, is SAVISQKPSRDICQRGTSLTIQCQVDSQVTMMFWYRQQPGQSLTLIATANQGSEATYESGFVIDKFPISRPNLTFSTLTVSNMSPEDSSIYLCSVIAESGYTFGSGTRLTVV.